This TCR beta chain is from a study of T-cell memory formation after mild COVID-19. Study details: TCR clusters were largely donor specific.

Turning to this clonotype: Its target is not known.

Study conclusions and caveats: Of the contracting clones, CD4+ ones lay mainly in CM and EM, and CD8+ ones in EMRA. The pre-infection memory compartment contained some responding clones, suggesting cross-reactive memory joined.

The V end lost 1 base, the J end lost 2 bases, and 11 bases lay between the germline ends. Germline V lookup: CDR1 DFQATT, CDR2 SNEGSKA (reference sequence). This CDR3 comprises 14 residues. TCRdb re-called the 5' RACE reads through MiXCR, storing one row per CDR3 protein. The sample holds about 560,000 distinct CDR3 sequences, about a fifth seen once. The clonotype originates from an adult woman who had mild COVID-19 (a few samples of this study predate the infection). Cell type and time point are not known. Sequencing was done on a sample of PBMCs or a T cell subset sorted from them (not recorded which). This rearrangement joins TRBV20-1 to TRBJ1-2; D might be TRBD1 (5 bases). The chain's CDR3 is CSARGGTANYGYTF. The CDR3 DNA follows: TGCAGTGCTAGAGGGGGGACTGCGAACTATGGCTACACCTTC.